This TCR beta chain stems from a study of T-cell reconstitution after alpha-beta-depleted transplantation in children. It was with unique molecular identifiers that the TCRbeta library was prepared. Using its own MiXCR run on the PCR reads, TCRdb lists one record per CDR3 protein. The data show tens of thousands of distinct CDR3 sequences, over 15% seen once. From germline, CDR1 is SNHLY and CDR2 FYNNEI. Germline trimming cut 6 bases from V and 2 bases from J; bases unmatched to any gene: 8. The CDR3 is 17 residues long. This clonotype was seen a few times. This material consisted of PBMCs, mostly from graft donor cells, taken 360 days after TCRalphabeta/CD19-depleted stem cell transplant. V is TRBV2 and J is TRBJ2-6, with TRBD1 matching over 9 bases. The receptor was derived from a male patient aged 2 to 10 who had a stem cell transplant for acute lymphoblastic leukemia, so the T cells may come from the graft donor. CDR3: CASRPGTGITGANVLTF. The CDR3 coding sequence is TGTGCCAGCAGGCCCGGGACAGGGATAACTGGGGCCAACGTCCTGACTTTC.